These 21 T cell receptor beta chains were all obtained from the same sample, sequenced in a study of beta chain features in type 1 diabetes. Antigen specificity for these receptors is unknown. Investigators reverse transcribed all isolated RNA, so they sequenced expressed TCRB transcripts. Method: immunoSEQ multiplex PCR; TCRdb's copy keeps in-frame clones and lacks some. The table includes about 140,000 clones, roughly an eighth detected once. Broader study findings: Among all four CD4+ subsets, Type 1 diabetes patients had TCRB CDR3s that were moderately but significantly shorter.

Input material: central memory CD4+ T cells from blood. Every receptor here comes from a man between 18 and 29 years old with type 1 diabetes.

This sequence joins TRBV15 and TRBJ2-3, with 8 bases that match TRBD2. CDR3 size: 16 residues. Per the germline V gene, CDR1 is LNHNV and CDR2 is YYDKDF (reference sequence). J lost 1 base, V lost 5 bases, and 8 bases had no gene match. The CDR3 coding sequence is TGTGCCACCAGCCGCCTGGGGCGGGGGGGCACAGATACGCAGTATTTT. The encoded protein is CATSRLGRGGTDTQYF. Full variable domain (rest looked up from reference TRBV15 and TRBJ2-3): DAMVIQNPRYQVTQFGKPVTLSCSQTLNHNVMYWYQQKSSQAPKLLFHYYDKDFNNEADTPDNFQSRRPNTSFCFLDIRSPGLGDTAMYLCATSRLGRGGTDTQYFGPGTRLTVL.

This chain joins TRBV30 and TRBJ1-2; D call uncertain. Germline V gene lookup returns CDR1 GTSNPN and CDR2 SVGIG (reference sequence). The CDR3 is 14 amino acids. The V and J ends lost 2 bases and 5 bases respectively, with 15 bases between them. CDR3 sequence: CAWSQASTQYGYTF. In DNA form, the CDR3 reads TGTGCCTGGAGTCAGGCGTCGACACAGTATGGCTACACCTTC.

The V call is TRBV28, the J call TRBJ1-2; D may be TRBD1 (5 bases). Germline CDR1 and CDR2: MDHEN and SYDVKM. Trimming removed 8 bases at V and 6 bases at J, with 25 bases between. This CDR3 has 16 residues. CDR3 nucleotides: TGTGCCAGCGGCCTCCCAGGGACGGGGCAGTCGAATGGCTACACCTTC. Translating gives CASGLPGTGQSNGYTF.

The V and J genes are TRBV2 and TRBJ2-6; D tentatively fits TRBD1 or TRBD2 (5 bases each). CDR3 length equals 17 residues. The V end was cut by 11 bases, the J end by 0 bases, with 20 bases between. Germline CDR1 is SNHLY and CDR2 is FYNNEI. The CDR3 DNA reads as TGTGCCGTTCGGACCGGGACCCTCCTCTCTGGGGCCAACGTCCTGACTTTC. Translating it yields CAVRTGTLLSGANVLTF.

The chain joins TRBV5-1 to TRBJ2-1; D is uncertain. This CDR3 has 12 residues. The germline V and J ends were trimmed by 0 bases and 6 bases, with 4 bases remaining between them. CDR1 SGHRS and CDR2 YFSETQ come from the germline V gene. The CDR3 DNA is TGCGCCAGCAGCTTGGGAGGCAATGAGCAGTTCTTC. It specifies CASSLGGNEQFF.

The sample holds a few counts of this clone. The chain employs TRBV5-1 and TRBJ1-1; D is unclear. CDR3 length: 13 residues. CDR1 is SGHRS and CDR2 is YFSETQ in the germline V gene. V lost 0 bases to trimming and J lost 6 bases, with 9 bases between them. The CDR3 DNA is TGCGCCAGCAGCTTGGGTCAGGAAGCTGAAGCTTTCTTT. Translating it yields CASSLGQEAEAFF.

Many counts were recorded for this clone. J is TRBJ2-7 and V is TRBV7-9, with D uncertain. The length of the CDR3 is 11 residues. The germline CDR1 and CDR2 sequences are SEHNR and FQNEAQ (reference sequence). V dropped 5 bases and J dropped 2 bases, with 4 bases sitting between them. The CDR3 DNA sequence: TGTGCCAGCAGCGCAACCTACGAGCAGTACTTC. It encodes CASSATYEQYF.

This clone has more than one count but fewer than ten. The chain combines TRBV30 with TRBJ2-7; the match to TRBD1 covers 8 bases. The CDR3 covers 11 residues. The germline gives CDR1 GTSNPN, CDR2 SVGIG (reference sequence). V trimming: 7 bases; J trimming: 3 bases; junction bases outside the gene matches: 2. The CDR3 loop reads CASGTGYEQYF. DNA of the CDR3: TGTGCCTCAGGGACAGGCTACGAGCAGTACTTC.

The gene calls are TRBV5-1 and TRBJ2-2; D not certain. V lost 0 bases and J lost 2, with 11 bases in between. This CDR3 contains 16 residues. Germline V lookup: CDR1 SGHRS, CDR2 YFSETQ. CDR3 residues: CASSLGTTINTGELFF. CDR3 coding DNA: TGCGCCAGCAGCTTGGGGACCACGATAAACACCGGGGAGCTGTTTTTT.

This clone was recorded a few times. The rearrangement joins TRBV7-7 to TRBJ2-2, with D unresolved. The germline V gene has CDR1 SSHAT and CDR2 FNYEAQ (reference sequence). The ends were cut back, 4 bases at V and 2 bases at J, with 14 bases in the middle. The CDR3 totals 16 residues. Here the CDR3 DNA reads TGTGCCAGCAGCTCACGCTTGGGCGCAAACACCGGGGAGCTGTTTTTT. Translating gives CASSSRLGANTGELFF.

The sample holds a few counts of this clone. The CDR3 bases are TGTGCCAGTACCATACTCGCCTCCGGGTTCAGGAGGACTGAAGCTTTCTTT. Residues: CASTILASGFRRTEAFF. The rearrangement uses TRBV19 and TRBJ1-1, with D unclear. Trimming stripped 7 bases from V and 5 bases from J, with 26 bases between. Germline CDR1 LNHDA, CDR2 SQIVND (reference sequence). The CDR3 consists of 17 residues.

This clone occurred a few times. The chain employs TRBV28 and TRBJ1-4, with a tentative D call TRBD1 (5 bases). The CDR3 has 13 residues. Per the germline V gene, CDR1 is MDHEN and CDR2 is SYDVKM. Trimming took off 4 bases at V and 8 bases at J, with 11 bases between the two ends. The CDR3, as DNA: TGTGCCAGCAGTTCGACAGTAACCGAAAAACTGTTTTTT. This gives the protein CASSSTVTEKLFF.

In this sample, this clone turned up a few times. The CDR3 sequence: CASSRTSGGTGELFF. The CDR3 DNA reads TGTGCCAGCAGTCGGACTAGCGGGGGGACCGGGGAGCTGTTTTTT. The V gene is TRBV2, the J gene TRBJ2-2, with 14 bases matching TRBD2. The length of the CDR3 is 15 residues. Trimming removed 5 bases from V and 5 bases from J; junction bases left unmatched: 1. Germline V gene lookup returns CDR1 SNHLY and CDR2 FYNNEI.

The chain uses TRBV10-3 and TRBJ1-2; 7 bases are shared with TRBD1. CDR1 and CDR2 (germline): ENHRY, SYGVKD. This CDR3 comprises 14 residues. The V segment lost 2 bases and the J segment 8 bases; nucleotides outside the gene matches: 8. DNA for the CDR3: TGTGCCATCAGTGAGCAGGGGGTTTCGAGAGGCTACACCTTC. Amino acid sequence: CAISEQGVSRGYTF.

Concerning this clone: Other DNA sequences in this specimen translate into the identical CDR3. The chain links TRBV7-6 to TRBJ2-5; D uncertain. Trimming removed 1 base at V and 5 bases at J, with 14 bases between. CDR1 and CDR2 from the germline V gene are SGHVS and FNYEAQ. This CDR3 spans 15 amino acids. The CDR3 DNA reads as TGTGCCAGCAGCTTAGAGCGTCCCCCAAAGGAGACCCAGTACTTC. This sequence encodes CASSLERPPKETQYF.

Ten or more counts support this clone. This rearrangement joins TRBV28 to TRBJ2-5; D is uncertain. Germline CDR1 reads MDHEN; CDR2 reads SYDVKM. This CDR3 has 11 amino acids. V dropped 2 bases and J dropped 5 bases, with 3 bases sitting between them. The CDR3 coding sequence is TGTGCCAGCAGTTTAGGGGAGACCCAGTACTTC. This translates into CASSLGETQYF.

This clone was picked up a small number of times. The chain employs TRBV6-5 and TRBJ1-1; D gene uncertain. The CDR3 runs 13 residues. In germline, CDR1 is MNHEY, CDR2 SVGAGI. V lost 5 bases and J 4 bases, leaving 11 bases between the germline ends. CDR3 loop: CASSPQGSTEAFF. The CDR3 DNA reads TGTGCCAGCAGTCCCCAAGGGAGCACTGAAGCTTTCTTT.

V is TRBV25-1 and J is TRBJ2-1; no definite D call. The CDR3 has 15 amino acids. Per germline, CDR1 MGHDK and CDR2 SYGVNS. The V and J ends lost 2 bases and 0 bases respectively, with 8 bases between them. The DNA for the CDR3 is TGTGCCAGCAGTGAACGAAGCAACTCCTACAATGAGCAGTTCTTC. Protein sequence: CASSERSNSYNEQFF.

This clone was observed a few times. Other DNA sequences in the sample encode the same CDR3. The gene calls are TRBV5-1 and TRBJ1-2; D not resolved. The CDR3 contains 12 residues. With 4 bases removed from V and 5 bases from J, the gap between germline ends came to 9 bases. The germline CDR1 and CDR2 sequences are SGHRS and YFSETQ. The CDR3 loop is CASSPDGYGYTF. CDR3 DNA: TGCGCCAGCAGCCCCGATGGGTATGGCTACACCTTC.

The chain recombines TRBV2 with TRBJ2-7; 7 bases are a match to TRBD1. The CDR3 loop spans 14 amino acids. J gave up 4 bases and V 6 bases, and 9 bases lay outside the gene matches. The V gene's germline CDR1 is SNHLY and CDR2 FYNNEI. CDR3 region: CASSLQGSRYEQYF. CDR3 nucleotide sequence: TGTGCCAGCAGCCTACAGGGGAGTCGGTACGAGCAGTACTTC.

This clone was counted ten times or more. The junction departs from germline at one end; a sequencing error may be responsible. The chain joins TRBV9 to TRBJ2-7, with 7 bases identical to TRBD2. The germline V gene has CDR1 SGDLS and CDR2 YYNGEE. The CDR3 has 13 residues. As DNA, the CDR3 is TGTGCCAGCAGCGTAGATTGGGGGACTATGATTTATTTC. Amino acids: CASSVDWGTMIYF.